The clone carrying this T cell receptor beta chain was observed a handful of times. Antigen specificity is unknown. These data originate in a study of response to subunit inactivated influenza vaccine. Broader study findings: It was the authors' suggestion that each seasonal influenza vaccination recruits few new T cells.

TCRdb re-analysed the RT-PCR reads in MiXCR, keeping a single row per CDR3 protein. The data contain hundreds of thousands of distinct CDR3 sequences, about 25% of them singletons. Sequences were derived from CD4+ T cells sorted from PBMCs, sampled 5 to 6 days after vaccination. The TCR sequence derives from a man aged 50 or older who received an inactivated influenza vaccine.

CDR3 region: CSASDSSYEQYF. In DNA form, the CDR3 reads TGCAGTGCTAGTGACAGCTCCTACGAGCAGTACTTC. V is TRBV20-1 and J is TRBJ2-7, with D possibly being TRBD1 (5 bases). CDR3 length equals 12 residues. V shed 3 bases and J shed 0 bases, with 6 bases lying between them. Germline V gene sequence: CDR1 DFQATT, CDR2 SNEGSKA (reference sequence).